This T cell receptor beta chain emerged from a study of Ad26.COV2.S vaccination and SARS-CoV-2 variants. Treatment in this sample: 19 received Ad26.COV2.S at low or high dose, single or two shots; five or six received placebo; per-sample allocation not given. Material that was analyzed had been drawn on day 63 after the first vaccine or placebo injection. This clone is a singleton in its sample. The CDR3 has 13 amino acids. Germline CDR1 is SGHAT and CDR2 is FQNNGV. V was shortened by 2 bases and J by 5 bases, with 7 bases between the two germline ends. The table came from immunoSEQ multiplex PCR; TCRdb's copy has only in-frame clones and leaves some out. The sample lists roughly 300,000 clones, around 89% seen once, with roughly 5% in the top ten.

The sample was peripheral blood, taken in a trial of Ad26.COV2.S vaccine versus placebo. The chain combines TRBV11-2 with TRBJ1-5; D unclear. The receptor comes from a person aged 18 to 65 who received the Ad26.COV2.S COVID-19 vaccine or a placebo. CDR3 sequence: CASSLFPHQPQHF. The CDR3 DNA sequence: TGTGCCAGCAGCTTATTCCCCCATCAGCCCCAGCATTTT. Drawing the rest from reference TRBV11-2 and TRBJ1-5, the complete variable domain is EAGVAQSPRYKIIEKRQSVAFWCNPISGHATLYWYQQILGQGPKLLIQFQNNGVVDDSQLPKDRFSAERLKGVDSTLKIQPAKLEDSAVYLCASSLFPHQPQHFGDGTRLSIL.